This T cell receptor (beta chain) was retrieved from a study of shared clonotypes between healthy human individuals. Trimming at V came to 7 bases and at J to 9 bases, leaving 5 bases not matched to a gene. CDR3 length: 13 residues. Germline assignment: CDR1 SQVTM and CDR2 ANQGSEA. Sequencing used immunoSEQ multiplex PCR; TCRdb keeps in-frame clones, though not all of them. The repertoire holds around 990,000 clones, with 60% to 85% as singletons. Study-wide results and limits: The represented genetic and exposure-history diversity was limited by the small number of donors.

As concerns this clone: Its antigen remains unidentified.

Sequencing used memory CD4+ T cells from PBMCs. Subset defined: CD45RA-negative fraction. The sequence was collected from a man in his late teens or twenties in good health. Some clones in this sample may be carry-over from other donors' samples. The V and J genes are TRBV29-1 and TRBJ2-2; 13 positions match TRBD2. The DNA of the CDR3 is TGCAGCGCGTGGACTAGCGGGGGACGGGAGCTGTTTTTT. It yields the protein CSAWTSGGRELFF.